Presented here are 24 T cell receptor beta chains from one specimen sequenced in a study of blood T cell repertoires in COVID-19. Clones were sequenced by immunoSEQ multiplex PCR, and TCRdb holds only the in-frame ones, with some missing. This table has around 130,000 clones, 85% to 90% appearing once. The sequenced sample consisted of peripheral blood. The receptor source for this set is a human donor in a cohort sampled during active COVID-19.

This chain joins TRBV14 and TRBJ1-2; D is uncertain. Germline values: CDR1 SGHDN, CDR2 FVKESK. Trimming took off 0 bases at V and 0 bases at J, with 5 bases between the two ends. The CDR3 covers 14 residues. CDR3: CASSQDATNYGYTF. The DNA of the CDR3 is TGTGCCAGCAGCCAAGATGCGACTAACTATGGCTACACCTTC.

This rearrangement joins TRBV12-3 or TRBV12-4 to TRBJ1-1, with a weak D call TRBD1 (6 bases). The V end was cut by 7 bases, the J end by 5 bases, with 14 bases between. This CDR3 has 13 amino acids. CDR3 loop: CASTTGFRTEAFF. CDR3 bases: TGTGCCAGCACCACAGGGTTTAGGACTGAAGCTTTCTTT.

The rearrangement joins TRBV5-1 to TRBJ2-1; 7 bases align to TRBD1. Trimming took 3 bases from V and 5 from J; bases not matched to a gene: 5. The CDR3 consists of 14 residues. Germline CDR1 is SGHRS and CDR2 is YFSETQ. CDR3 in DNA: TGCGCCAGCAGCTGGGACAGAGTGAACAATGAGCAGTTCTTC. Its translation is CASSWDRVNNEQFF.

On this clone: One junction end disagrees with the germline gene, perhaps due to a read error. V and J are TRBV2 and TRBJ1-2; TRBD1 matches 7 bases. The germline V gene has CDR1 SNHLY and CDR2 FYNNEI. This CDR3 has 13 residues. The CDR3 spells CASTETGVYGYTF. In DNA, the CDR3 is TGTGCCAGCACTGAAACAGGGGTCTATGGCTACACCTTC. The complete variable domain, with remaining parts taken from reference TRBV2 and TRBJ1-2, reads EPEVTQTPSHQVTQMGQEVILRCVPISNHLYFYWYRQILGQKVEFLVSFYNNEISEKSEIFDDQFSVERPDGSNFTLKIRSTKLEDSAMYFCASTETGVYGYTFGSGTRLTVV.

The chain employs TRBV28 and TRBJ1-1; D might be TRBD1 (6 bases). Trimming took off 6 bases at V and 6 bases at J, with 17 bases between the two ends. Germline CDR1 reads MDHEN; CDR2 reads SYDVKM. The CDR3 totals 14 residues. CDR3 amino acids: CASSPYRGAAEAFF. CDR3 nucleotides: TGTGCCAGCAGCCCTTACCGGGGGGCCGCTGAAGCTTTCTTT.

This clone was observed once. The gene calls are TRBV30 and TRBJ1-5, with D possibly matching TRBD1 (6 bases). The CDR3 covers 13 residues. Germline V gene lookup returns CDR1 GTSNPN and CDR2 SVGIG (reference sequence). The V end was cut by 3 bases, the J end by 4 bases, with 10 bases between. DNA for the CDR3: TGTGCCTGGAGGGGGGCAGCTAATCAGCCCCAGCATTTT. Translated, it gives CAWRGAANQPQHF.

This chain connects TRBV27 to TRBJ2-7, with 7 bases aligning to TRBD1. V was clipped by 3 bases and J by 4 bases; unmatched bases: 6. The CDR3 covers 14 residues. CDR1 MNHEY and CDR2 SMNVEV come from the germline V gene (reference sequence). Here the CDR3 reads CASSFRRQGYEQYF. In DNA form, the CDR3 reads TGTGCCAGCAGTTTCCGTCGACAGGGTTACGAGCAGTACTTC.

This rearrangement joins TRBV9 to TRBJ1-6; TRBD1 might be the D (5 bases). CDR3 length: 14 residues. The germline CDR1 and CDR2 sequences are SGDLS and YYNGEE. The V and J ends lost 7 bases and 5 bases respectively, with 13 bases between them. The CDR3 spells CASGATADNSPLHF. As DNA, the CDR3 is TGTGCCAGCGGGGCGACAGCAGATAATTCACCCCTCCACTTT.

V is TRBV5-4 and J is TRBJ1-2, with TRBD1 matching 10 bases. The CDR3 has 14 residues. After removal of 7 bases from V and 8 bases from J, the junction contained 11 bases not matched to a gene. The germline gives CDR1 SGHNT, CDR2 YYREEE (reference sequence). The chain's CDR3 is CASWGQGRVEGYTF. Written as DNA, the CDR3 is TGTGCCAGCTGGGGACAGGGGCGGGTGGAAGGCTACACCTTC.

The chain joins TRBV3-1 (or the pseudogene TRBV3-2) to TRBJ2-5, with 13 bases aligning to TRBD2. Germline CDR1 reads LGHDT; CDR2 reads YNNKEL (reference sequence). Germline trimming cut 4 bases from V and 4 bases from J; bases unmatched to any gene: 3. The CDR3 has 15 amino acids. The DNA for the CDR3 is TGTGCCAGCAGCCCCGGACTAGCGGGAGTAGAGACCCAGTACTTC. This gives the protein CASSPGLAGVETQYF.

The chain recombines TRBV27 with TRBJ2-5; 8 bases line up with TRBD2. From germline, CDR1 is MNHEY and CDR2 SMNVEV (reference sequence). Trimming removed 4 bases from V and 8 bases from J; junction bases left unmatched: 12. CDR3 length equals 15 residues. The CDR3 protein is CASSSPRTSLSTQYF. The CDR3 bases are TGTGCCAGCAGTTCGCCACGGACTAGCTTAAGTACCCAGTACTTC.

The V call is TRBV3-1 (or the pseudogene TRBV3-2), the J call TRBJ2-5, with D unclear. V was clipped by 0 bases and J by 6 bases, with 5 bases between them. The CDR3 totals 12 residues. Per germline, CDR1 LGHDT and CDR2 YNNKEL (reference sequence). The CDR3 nucleotides are TGTGCCAGCAGCCAAGATGAGCAGACCCAGTACTTC. This gives the protein CASSQDEQTQYF.

The chain recombines TRBV20-1 with TRBJ1-3; D uncertain. The CDR3 is made up of 11 amino acids. Germline assignment: CDR1 DFQATT and CDR2 SNEGSKA (reference sequence). Trimming pared 3 bases from V and 4 bases from J, leaving 4 bases between. CDR3 loop: CSASQGNTIYF. The DNA for the CDR3 is TGCAGTGCTAGCCAAGGAAACACCATATATTTT.

The chain joins TRBV5-1 to TRBJ1-1; the D gene is possibly TRBD1 (5 bases). Germline CDR1 and CDR2: SGHRS and YFSETQ. The CDR3 runs 13 residues. Trimming removed 2 bases from V and 4 bases from J, with 9 bases in between. CDR3 sequence reads: CASSFRDVTEAFF. Written as DNA, the CDR3 is TGCGCCAGCAGCTTCAGGGATGTCACTGAAGCTTTCTTT.

The V and J genes are TRBV7-8 and TRBJ2-7; TRBD1 matches at 7 bases. The CDR3 extends over 17 amino acids. V dropped 3 bases and J dropped 6; count of bases not matched to a gene: 17. Germline V gene sequence: CDR1 SGHVS, CDR2 FQNEAQ. CDR3 sequence reads: CASSFNLRQGQAVEQYF. The CDR3, as DNA: TGTGCCAGCAGCTTCAATCTCAGACAGGGTCAGGCCGTCGAGCAGTACTTC.

J is TRBJ1-1 and V is TRBV6-6; 7 bases match TRBD1. V dropped 6 bases and J dropped 7; count of bases not matched to a gene: 11. Germline lookup yields CDR1 MNHNY and CDR2 SVGAGI (reference sequence). This CDR3 is built from 14 residues. This CDR3 is CASRSTGPPGEAFF. DNA for the CDR3: TGTGCCAGCAGATCGACAGGGCCTCCAGGTGAAGCTTTCTTT.

The chain links TRBV12-3 or TRBV12-4 to TRBJ1-1, with 8 bases that match TRBD1. The CDR3 contains 13 residues. The V segment lost 2 bases and the J segment 7 bases; nucleotides outside the gene matches: 3. The CDR3 DNA reads as TGTGCCAGCAGTTTATACAGGGGGGTTGAAGCTTTCTTT. Translated, it gives CASSLYRGVEAFF.

The chain is built from TRBV14 and TRBJ2-1; possible D gene TRBD2, 5 bases. The CDR3 spans 14 residues. Germline CDR1 and CDR2: SGHDN and FVKESK. V lost 5 bases to trimming and J lost 5 bases, with 13 bases between them. CDR3 region: CASSTRGRNNEQFF. The CDR3 DNA reads TGTGCCAGCAGCACCAGAGGGAGAAACAATGAGCAGTTCTTC.

This chain joins TRBV2 and TRBJ2-1, with 8 bases fitting TRBD1. J gave up 8 bases and V 7 bases, and 10 bases lay outside the gene matches. CDR1 and CDR2 from the germline V gene are SNHLY and FYNNEI. The CDR3 runs to 14 residues. The CDR3 loop reads CASTGQGSRYEQFF. CDR3 sequence (DNA): TGTGCCAGCACCGGACAGGGTTCAAGGTATGAGCAGTTCTTC. Together with reference TRBV2 and TRBJ2-1, the CDR3 gives the full variable domain: EPEVTQTPSHQVTQMGQEVILRCVPISNHLYFYWYRQILGQKVEFLVSFYNNEISEKSEIFDDQFSVERPDGSNFTLKIRSTKLEDSAMYFCASTGQGSRYEQFFGPGTRLTVL.

A single count supports this clone. This chain joins TRBV12-3 or TRBV12-4 and TRBJ2-1, with D possibly being TRBD2 (6 bases). This CDR3 spans 13 amino acids. The germline V and J ends were trimmed by 6 bases and 8 bases, with 14 bases remaining between them. The CDR3, as DNA: TGTGCCAGCAGATGGTTACTAGCCCATGAGCAGTTCTTC. Amino acids: CASRWLLAHEQFF.

J is TRBJ1-5 and V is TRBV5-6; 7 bases align to TRBD1. The CDR3 is 17 residues long. Germline V CDR1 and CDR2: SGHDT, YYEEEE. Unmatched junction bases numbered 16, after V lost 3 bases and J lost 7 bases. The CDR3 DNA reads as TGTGCCAGCAGCTCAAGGAAGGTTGGAGGGGGCGACCAGCCCCAGCATTTT. This sequence encodes CASSSRKVGGGDQPQHF.

This sequence joins TRBV5-4 and TRBJ1-4; D is uncertain. Germline assignment: CDR1 SGHNT and CDR2 YYREEE (reference sequence). V was shortened by 2 bases and J by 5 bases, with 13 bases between the two germline ends. The CDR3 is 15 amino acids. The CDR3 here is CASSFDGWANEKLFF. The CDR3 nucleotides read TGTGCCAGCAGCTTCGATGGCTGGGCGAATGAAAAACTGTTTTTT.

This clone was counted a single time. The rearrangement links TRBV23-1 to TRBJ1-2; D is undetermined. TRBV23-1 is an open reading frame, and its role is uncertain. Deletions cut 9 bases from V and 5 bases from J, with 16 bases between. This CDR3 contains 13 residues. CDR3 DNA sequence: TGCGCCAGAACCGAGGCCTTTTTTTATGGCTACACCTTC. It codes for CARTEAFFYGYTF.

This clone was detected a few times. This sequence joins TRBV28 and TRBJ1-6; no firm D call. Deletions cut 6 bases from V and 10 bases from J, with 16 bases between. CDR3 size: 14 residues. Germline V CDR1 and CDR2: MDHEN, SYDVKM. The CDR3 sequence is CASSRGGSRSPLHF. The CDR3 DNA reads TGTGCCAGCAGCCGAGGTGGGTCTCGCTCACCCCTCCACTTT.